This T cell receptor beta chain was observed in a study of T cell responses to AZD1222 COVID-19 vaccine. Points from the study as a whole: Seropositive AZD1222 recipients at baseline numbered only six or seven. Clonal diversity may have been underestimated, and the donors were mostly white British, with more females than males. No day 14 peak samples; only post-peak repertoires were characterized. Variant regions that are unmutated are reportedly the target of nearly half of spike-specific TCRs.

Data came from immunoSEQ multiplex PCR; TCRdb stores just in-frame clones and leaves some out. The top ten hold 1.6% of the sample, which has fewer than 200,000 clones, approximately 94% seen once. The CDR3 length is 14 residues. V lost 6 bases, J lost 4 bases, and 8 bases stayed unmatched. CDR1 is MDHEN and CDR2 is SYDVKM in the germline V gene. Note on this clone: Its specificity is not known.

This specimen consisted of peripheral blood, obtained 28 days after the second AZD1222 dose. V gene TRBV28 combines with J gene TRBJ1-1; TRBD1 matches at 7 bases. This TCR was sampled from an adult who received the AZD1222 COVID-19 vaccine. The CDR3 bases are TGTGCCAGCAGACCCGACAGGGTAGGCACTGAAGCTTTCTTT. Amino acids: CASRPDRVGTEAFF.